This T cell receptor beta chain was recorded in a study of identical twins. A universal primer site was added by template switching, and unique molecular identifiers were carried by the cDNA. Via MiXCR, TCRdb re-called the 5' RACE reads, giving one row per CDR3 protein. The data show 350,000 to 600,000 distinct CDR3 sequences, with about 14% seen just once and around 0.52% held by the top ten. The study, taken as a whole, reports: Its conclusions, products of cross-sectional statistical analysis, did not come from following the same donors. Among beta out-of-frame sequences, excess sharing between twins appeared weaker.

This clonotype was detected a few times. Its antigen remains unknown. Each donor (without exception) was a healthy Caucasian. The CDR3 length is 14 residues. J gave up 6 bases and V 7 bases, and 8 bases lay outside the gene matches. CDR1 SNHLY and CDR2 FYNNEI come from the germline V gene. These data were likewise used in another study, on yellow fever vaccine responses in identical twins.

The sample comprised CD4+ T cells sorted from blood. The chain links TRBV2 to TRBJ1-1, with TRBD1 matching 10 bases. This TCR derives from a woman aged 18-30 years in good health. The CDR3 region is CASTERTGGSEAFF. CDR3 bases: TGTGCCAGCACCGAGCGGACAGGGGGGTCTGAAGCTTTCTTT.